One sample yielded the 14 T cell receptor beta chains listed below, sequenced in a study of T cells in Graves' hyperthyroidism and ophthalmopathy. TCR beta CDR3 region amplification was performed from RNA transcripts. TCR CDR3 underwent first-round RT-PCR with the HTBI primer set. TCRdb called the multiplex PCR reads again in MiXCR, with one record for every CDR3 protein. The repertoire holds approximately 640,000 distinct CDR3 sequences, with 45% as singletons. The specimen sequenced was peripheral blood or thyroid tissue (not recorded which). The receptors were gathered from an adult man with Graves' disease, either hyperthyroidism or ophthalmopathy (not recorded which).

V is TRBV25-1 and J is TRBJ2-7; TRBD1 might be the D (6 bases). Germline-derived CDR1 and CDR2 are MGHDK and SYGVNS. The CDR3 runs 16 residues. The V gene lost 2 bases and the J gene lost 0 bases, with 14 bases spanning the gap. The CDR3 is CASSEVRTVLSYEQYF. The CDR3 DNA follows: TGTGCCAGCAGTGAAGTGAGGACAGTACTCTCCTACGAGCAGTACTTC.

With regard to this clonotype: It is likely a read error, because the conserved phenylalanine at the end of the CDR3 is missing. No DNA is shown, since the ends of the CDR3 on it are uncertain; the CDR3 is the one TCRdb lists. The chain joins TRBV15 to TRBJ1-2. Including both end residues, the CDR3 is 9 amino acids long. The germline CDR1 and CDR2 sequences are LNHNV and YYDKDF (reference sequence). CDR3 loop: CATSIGDTS.

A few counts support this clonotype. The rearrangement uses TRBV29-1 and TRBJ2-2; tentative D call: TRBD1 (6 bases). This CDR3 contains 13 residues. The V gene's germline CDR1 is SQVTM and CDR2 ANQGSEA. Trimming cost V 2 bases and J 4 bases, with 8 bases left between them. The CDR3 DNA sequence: TGCAGCGTTGAACTAGGGGGCACCGGGGAGCTGTTTTTT. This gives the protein CSVELGGTGELFF.

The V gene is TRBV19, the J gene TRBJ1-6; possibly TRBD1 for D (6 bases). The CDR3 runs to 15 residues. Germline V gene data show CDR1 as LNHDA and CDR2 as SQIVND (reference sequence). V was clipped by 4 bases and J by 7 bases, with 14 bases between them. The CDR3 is CASSTGARGNSPLHF. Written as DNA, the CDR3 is TGTGCCAGTAGTACGGGGGCTCGGGGGAATTCACCCCTCCACTTT.

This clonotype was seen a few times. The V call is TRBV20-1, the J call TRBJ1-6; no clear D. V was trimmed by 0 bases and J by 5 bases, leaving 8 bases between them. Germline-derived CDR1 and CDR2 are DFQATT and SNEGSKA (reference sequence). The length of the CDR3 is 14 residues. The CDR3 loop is CSARDTQHNSPLHF. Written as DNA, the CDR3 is TGCAGTGCTAGAGATACGCAACATAATTCACCCCTCCACTTT.

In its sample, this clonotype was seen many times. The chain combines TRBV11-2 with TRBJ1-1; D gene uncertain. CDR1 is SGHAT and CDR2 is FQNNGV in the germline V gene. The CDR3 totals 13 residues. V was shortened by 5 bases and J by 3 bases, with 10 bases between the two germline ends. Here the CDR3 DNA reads TGTGCCAGCAGCGCAAGTTGGGACACTGAAGCTTTCTTT. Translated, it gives CASSASWDTEAFF.

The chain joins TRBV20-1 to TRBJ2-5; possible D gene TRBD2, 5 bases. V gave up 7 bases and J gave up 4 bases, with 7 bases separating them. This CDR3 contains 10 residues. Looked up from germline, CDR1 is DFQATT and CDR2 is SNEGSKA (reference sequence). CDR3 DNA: TGCAGTGGGGCGGGAGAGACCCAGTACTTC. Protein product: CSGAGETQYF.

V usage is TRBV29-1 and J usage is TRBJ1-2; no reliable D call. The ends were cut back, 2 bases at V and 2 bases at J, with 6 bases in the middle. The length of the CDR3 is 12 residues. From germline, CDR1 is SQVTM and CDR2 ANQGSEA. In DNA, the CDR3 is TGCAGCGTTGAATTGGGGAACTATGGCTACACCTTC. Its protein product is CSVELGNYGYTF.

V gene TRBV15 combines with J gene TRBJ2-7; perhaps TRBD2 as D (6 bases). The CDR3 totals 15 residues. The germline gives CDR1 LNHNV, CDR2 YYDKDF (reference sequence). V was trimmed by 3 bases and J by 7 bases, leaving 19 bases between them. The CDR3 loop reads CATSSLVEGSGEQYF. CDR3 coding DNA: TGTGCCACCAGCAGCTTAGTTGAGGGCAGCGGGGAGCAGTACTTC.

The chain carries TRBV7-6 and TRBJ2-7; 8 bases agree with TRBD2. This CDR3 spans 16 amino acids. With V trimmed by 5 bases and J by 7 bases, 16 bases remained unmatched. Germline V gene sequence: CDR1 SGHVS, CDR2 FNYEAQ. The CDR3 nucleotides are TGTGCCAGCAGCCCGCGTAACGCAGCGGGAGAAGGGGAGCAGTACTTC. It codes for CASSPRNAAGEGEQYF.

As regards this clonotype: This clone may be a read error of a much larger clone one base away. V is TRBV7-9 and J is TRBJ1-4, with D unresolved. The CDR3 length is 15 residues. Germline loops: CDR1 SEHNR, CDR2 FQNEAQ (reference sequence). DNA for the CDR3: TGTGCCAGCAGTTTCGACGGACGGATTAATGGAAAACTGTTTTTT. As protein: CASSFDGRINGKLFF.

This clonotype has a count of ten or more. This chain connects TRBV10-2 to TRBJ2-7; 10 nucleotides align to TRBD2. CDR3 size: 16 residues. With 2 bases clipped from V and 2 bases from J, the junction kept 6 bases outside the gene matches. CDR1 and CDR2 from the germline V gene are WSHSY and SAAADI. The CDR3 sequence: CASSEHGTSDPYEQYF. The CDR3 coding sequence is TGCGCCAGCAGTGAGCACGGGACTAGCGATCCCTACGAGCAGTACTTC.

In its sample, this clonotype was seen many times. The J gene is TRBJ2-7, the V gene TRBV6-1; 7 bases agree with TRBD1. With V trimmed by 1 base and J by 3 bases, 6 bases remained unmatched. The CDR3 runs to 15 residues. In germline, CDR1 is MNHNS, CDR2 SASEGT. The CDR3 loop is CASSEGGQRIYEQYF. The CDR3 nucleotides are TGTGCCAGCAGTGAAGGGGGACAGAGGATCTACGAGCAGTACTTC.

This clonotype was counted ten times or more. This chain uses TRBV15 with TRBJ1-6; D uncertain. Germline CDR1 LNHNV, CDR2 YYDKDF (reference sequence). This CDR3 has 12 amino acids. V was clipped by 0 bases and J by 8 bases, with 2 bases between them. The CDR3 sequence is CATSRDYSPLHF. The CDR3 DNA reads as TGTGCCACCAGCAGAGATTATTCACCCCTCCACTTT.